This TCR beta chain originates from a study of cytomegalovirus exposure and HLA in healthy donors. This clone was counted a few times. This CDR3 spans 16 amino acids. CDR1 is MGHRA and CDR2 is YSYEKL in the germline V gene. Trimming left V 1 base short and J 13 bases short, with 23 bases between. PCR employed 60 Vbeta and 13 Jbeta primers. TCRdb's table, derived via immunoSEQ multiplex PCR, lists solely in-frame clones and lacks some. The table shows under 140,000 clones, with 70% to 85% occurring only once. The V call is TRBV4-1, the J call TRBJ2-1; D is possibly TRBD1 (6 bases). The specimen sequenced was PBMCs. The clonotype originates from a man aged 25 to 40 in good health and CMV-seropositive. The CDR3, as DNA: TGCGCCAGCAGCCAAGCTAGTAACAGGGCGTTGGCCCCTCAGTTCTTC. Protein product: CASSQASNRALAPQFF.